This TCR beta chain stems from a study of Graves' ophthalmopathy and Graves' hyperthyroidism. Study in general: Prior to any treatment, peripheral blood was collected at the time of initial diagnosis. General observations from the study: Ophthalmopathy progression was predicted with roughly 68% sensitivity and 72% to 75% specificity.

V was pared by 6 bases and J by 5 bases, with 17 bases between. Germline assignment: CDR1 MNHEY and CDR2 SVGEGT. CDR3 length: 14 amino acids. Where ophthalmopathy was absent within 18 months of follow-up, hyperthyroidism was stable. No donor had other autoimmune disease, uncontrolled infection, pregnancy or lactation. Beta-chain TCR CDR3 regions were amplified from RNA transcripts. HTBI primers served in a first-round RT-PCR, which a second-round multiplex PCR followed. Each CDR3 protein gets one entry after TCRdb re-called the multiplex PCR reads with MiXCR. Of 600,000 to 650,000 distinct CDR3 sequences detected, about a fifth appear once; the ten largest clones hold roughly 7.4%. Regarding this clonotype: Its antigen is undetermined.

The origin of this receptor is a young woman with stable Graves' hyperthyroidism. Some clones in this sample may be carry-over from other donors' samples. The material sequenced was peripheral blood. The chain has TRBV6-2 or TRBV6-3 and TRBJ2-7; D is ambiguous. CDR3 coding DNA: TGTGCCAGCAGACACCCCGCGTCCCGGAACGAGCAGTACTTC. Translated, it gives CASRHPASRNEQYF.